The following is a T cell receptor (beta chain) sequence with its context. These data belong to a study of shared clonotypes between healthy human individuals. The CDR3 runs to 18 residues. The V gene lost 0 bases and the J gene lost 0 bases, with 17 bases spanning the gap. Per the germline V gene, CDR1 is ENHRY and CDR2 is SYGVKD. The authors ran unsorted PBMC replicate PCRs on 250 to 350 ng DNA, 32,000 or so T cell genomes. Data came from immunoSEQ multiplex PCR; TCRdb stores just in-frame clones and leaves some out. The sample lists about half a million clones, approximately 71% occurring once. Sequenced material: PBMCs. This TCR was recovered from a woman aged 40 to 50 in good health. Some clones in this sample may be carry-over from other donors' samples. This chain connects TRBV10-3 to TRBJ1-1; possible D gene TRBD1, 5 bases. Here the CDR3 reads CAISESSGRGAMNTEAFF. The DNA for the CDR3 is TGTGCCATCAGTGAGTCGTCAGGGAGAGGAGCAATGAACACTGAAGCTTTCTTT.